A selection of T cell receptor beta chains follows, all from one sample in a study of technical replicates of blood from a handful of donors. Libraries were prepared by immunoSEQ multiplex PCR; TCRdb keeps only in-frame clonotypes and omits some of them. The sample contains about 88,000 clones, 85% to 95% of which appear only once. The sequencing input was T cells isolated from PBMCs. These receptors all stem from a human donor in good health. The CDR3 runs from the conserved cysteine through the conserved F or W. D genes are given only for firm matches. The size of a clone is reported for some rows only, either as once, few or many, or as a class for expanded clones.

d_call | j_call | clone_size | v_call | cdr3_aa | cdr3_nt
NA | TRBJ2-5 | NA | TRBV5-5 | CANSPTGHQGETQYF | TGTGCCAACAGCCCCACGGGCCATCAGGGAGAGACCCAGTACTTC
NA | TRBJ1-2 | NA | TRBV6-5 | CASSTRLVGGYTF | TGTGCCAGCAGTACTAGGTTGGTTGGCGGCTACACCTTC
NA | TRBJ1-4 | NA | TRBV6-1 | CASSEFSPRANEKLFF | TGTGCCAGCAGTGAATTTTCGCCGCGAGCGAATGAAAAACTGTTTTTT
NA | TRBJ2-7 | NA | TRBV27 | CASSLIPGSYEQYF | TGTGCCAGCAGTTTAATCCCGGGGTCCTACGAGCAGTACTTC
NA | TRBJ1-4 | NA | TRBV6-5 | CASSRGPNEKLFF | TGTGCCAGCTCGAGAGGTCCTAATGAAAAACTGTTTTTT
NA | TRBJ2-6 | NA | TRBV28 | CASTFGANVLTF | TGTGCCAGCACCTTCGGGGCCAACGTCCTGACTTTC
NA | TRBJ1-2 | NA | TRBV25-1 | CASSEGQEDRYTF | TGTGCCAGCAGTGAAGGGCAGGAAGACCGCTACACCTTC
TRBD2 | TRBJ2-7 | NA | TRBV6-5 | CASSYLTSGSVYEQYF | TGTGCCAGCAGTTACCTAACTAGCGGGAGTGTATACGAGCAGTACTTC
NA | TRBJ1-2 | NA | TRBV6-5 | CASSYSGTNGYTF | TGTGCCAGCAGTTACTCTGGGACAAATGGCTACACCTTC
NA | TRBJ2-3 | NA | TRBV9 | CASSSRVTGTDTQYF | TGTGCCAGCAGCTCCCGGGTCACTGGCACAGATACGCAGTATTTT
NA | TRBJ1-1 | NA | TRBV4-1 | CASSSPVFLENTEAFF | TGCGCCAGCAGCTCCCCGGTTTTTTTAGAGAACACTGAAGCTTTCTTT
TRBD2 | TRBJ2-4 | NA | TRBV30 | CAWSVTRTSGAAKNIQYF | TGTGCCTGGAGTGTAACCAGGACTAGCGGAGCCGCCAAAAACATTCAGTACTTC
TRBD1 | TRBJ2-1 | NA | TRBV5-1 | CASSPTTGKGNEQFF | TGCGCCAGCAGTCCTACGACAGGGAAGGGCAATGAGCAGTTCTTC
TRBD2 | TRBJ2-1 | NA | TRBV7-7 | CASSPRLAGAREQFF | TGTGCTAGCAGCCCCAGACTAGCGGGGGCCCGGGAGCAGTTCTTC
NA | TRBJ2-2 | NA | TRBV14 | CASSHDLGPGELFF | TGTGCCAGCAGCCACGACTTAGGTCCCGGGGAGCTGTTTTTT
TRBD1 | TRBJ1-5 | NA | TRBV9 | CASSGGQERNQPQHF | TGTGCCAGCAGCGGTGGACAGGAAAGGAATCAGCCCCAGCATTTT
TRBD1 | TRBJ1-4 | NA | TRBV5-1 | CASRFGQGVEKLFF | TGCGCCAGCAGATTTGGACAGGGGGTTGAAAAACTGTTTTTT
TRBD2 | TRBJ2-1 | NA | TRBV27 | CASSYRDYNNEQFF | TGTGCCAGCAGTTACCGGGACTACAACAATGAGCAGTTCTTC
TRBD1 | TRBJ1-4 | NA | TRBV6-5 | CASSYGRQGNEKLFF | TGTGCCAGCAGTTACGGGAGACAGGGAAATGAAAAACTGTTTTTT
NA | TRBJ1-5 | NA | TRBV20-1 | CSASRGQPQHF | TGCAGTGCTAGCCGAGGTCAGCCCCAGCATTTT
TRBD1 | TRBJ2-7 | NA | TRBV7-9 | CASSSLQGSYEQYF | TGTGCCAGCAGCTCTCTACAGGGGTCCTACGAGCAGTACTTC
TRBD1 | TRBJ2-5 | NA | TRBV11-2 | CASSFYQGAQETQYF | TGTGCCAGCAGCTTTTATCAGGGGGCCCAAGAGACCCAGTACTTC
NA | TRBJ1-2 | NA | TRBV9 | CASSLTPAGGRDGYTF | TGTGCCAGCAGCCTAACCCCTGCCGGAGGGAGGGATGGCTACACCTTC
NA | TRBJ2-2 | few | TRBV7-9 | CASSPQPGTGELFF | TGTGCCAGCAGCCCCCAGCCAGGGACCGGGGAGCTGTTTTTT
TRBD1 | TRBJ2-2 | NA | TRBV19 | CATPGTANTGELFF | TGTGCCACCCCCGGGACAGCGAACACCGGGGAGCTGTTTTTT
NA | TRBJ1-4 | NA | TRBV19 | CASINTRGDEKLFF | TGTGCCAGTATTAATACCCGAGGAGACGAAAAACTGTTTTTT